Described below is a single TCR beta chain sequence and its context. Its target is not known. The data stem from a study of cytomegalovirus exposure and HLA in healthy donors. Across the study: Counted in an early data release were roughly 81 million unique TCRs from HLA-typed donors.

Germline lookup yields CDR1 SEHNR and CDR2 FQNEAQ (reference sequence). V gave up 5 bases and J gave up 5 bases; unmatched junction bases: 9. The CDR3 has 15 amino acids. The primer mix had 60 Vbeta and 13 Jbeta primers. The authors' processing: In a later analysis, around 12 million of tens of millions of unique beta chains occurred in at least two donors. This table comes from immunoSEQ multiplex PCR, and its TCRdb copy is limited to in-frame clones, with some not included. From that table come the V and J calls and clone size; the DNA was used to work out D and trimming. Of around 150,000 clones in the sample, roughly 80% were seen once. Study-level results: Common viral pathogens seemed to be connected with several of the most significant clusters, according to a later analysis.

The sequence was obtained from a male donor in good health and CMV-seronegative. The sequencing sample was made of PBMCs. The chain joins TRBV7-9 to TRBJ1-2; 9 positions match TRBD1. CDR3 residues: CASSRGQGLLYGYTF. CDR3 coding DNA: TGTGCCAGCAGCCGGGGACAGGGCCTTTTATATGGCTACACCTTC.